The present TCR beta chain was sequenced within a study of cytomegalovirus exposure and HLA in healthy donors. At the time of sampling, donors were nominally healthy, though unrecorded immune exposures were likely. PCR primers comprised 60 Vbeta and 13 Jbeta primers. Some clones are missing from TCRdb's copy, which holds only in-frame ones; the method was immunoSEQ multiplex PCR. The sample has about 120,000 clones; 55% to 65% are singletons. A note on this clone: Its cognate antigen is unknown. One end of the junction fails to match germline, which may point to a read error.

Study conclusions and caveats: A later analysis linked a missense DCLRE1C variant to TCR beta V- and J-gene trimming.

Germline V gene data show CDR1 as SEHNR and CDR2 as FQNEAQ (reference sequence). The CDR3 extends over 13 amino acids. The clonotype originates from a woman aged 40 to 50 in good health and CMV-seropositive. Sample: PBMCs. The chain carries TRBV7-9 and TRBJ1-2; a weak D match, TRBD1 (5 bases). The CDR3, as DNA: TGTTCCAGCAGCTTAGGGGCGAACTATGGCTACACCTTC. Translated, it gives CSSSLGANYGYTF. Using reference TRBV7-9 and TRBJ1-2 for the parts outside the CDR3, the full variable domain is DTGVSQNPRHKITKRGQNVTFRCDPISEHNRLYWYRQTLGQGPEFLTYFQNEAQLEKSRLLSDRFSAERPKGSFSTLEIQRTEQGDSAMYLCSSSLGANYGYTFGSGTRLTVV.